This section outlines one T cell receptor beta chain sequence together with its context. The sample holds a few counts of this clone. Its antigen remains undetermined. Within one base of it there is no much larger clone, and no base qualities were kept. What this sample's time point label stands for: about 28 days (+/-7) after the second vaccine dose. According to the study, the label for this sample's treatment or condition signals: meningococcal conjugate vaccine given as trial control. Vaccinee samples came from UK trials COV001 and COV002, including a single-blind randomized controlled phase 2/3 trial of AZD1222 (ChAdOx1 nCoV-19) in healthy adults. Trial participant PBMC samples were collected at day 0 and day 28 after the second dose for TCRbeta chain sequencing. The source of the sample is a study of T cell responses to AZD1222 COVID-19 vaccine (dated by TCRdb to the early 2020s). Some background on the complete study: A total of approximately 230 trial participants underwent TCR sequencing, of whom 200 to 220 received two doses of AZD1222 and roughly 25 received two doses of the MenACWY control vaccine. Trial participants were enrolled by age into 18-55, 56-69 and 70-plus year subgroups, with roughly 160, 29 and 62 TCR-sequenced participants respectively. Findings and caveats that apply to the study as a whole: Participants were mostly white British, with more females than males. The authors suggested clonal diversity may have been underestimated. The 56-69-year group was small, and its depth increase did not reach significance, likely because of low power. Vaccine-associated CD4 TCRs spanned the whole spike protein, with dominant responses in regions 160-218 and 743-854. Reportedly, close to half of the unique spike-specific TCRs recognized epitopes lying outside the regions that are mutated in the B.1.351 and B.1.1.7 variants. Because no day 14 peak-response samples were available, repertoires were characterized only after the peak T cell response. Conclusions about previously exposed vaccinees are limited because only six or seven AZD1222 recipients were SARS-CoV-2 seropositive at baseline. Spike-specific TCR breadth and depth rose significantly after two AZD1222 doses compared with day 0 and with MenACWY recipients.

The CDR3 regions of human TCRbeta chains were analyzed by immunosequencing. On the authors' methods: TCRs in the repertoires were matched against a reference library of SARS-CoV-2-specific TCRs that had been generated with the MIRA antigen-specificity platform. Breadth was defined as the fraction of unique TCRs that were SARS-CoV-2-associated. Depth was defined as the fraction of total T cells that were SARS-CoV-2-associated. Using the MIRA data, every spike-specific TCR was mapped to the spike region that the TCR reacted to and assigned to either a CD4 or a CD8 class. Log10-transformed breadth and depth values were compared by one-way ANOVA with Sidak's multiple comparisons tests. Sourced from immuneACCESS, this table was stored by TCRdb with only in-frame sequences that have V and J called. A share of the clones is absent; for the studies checked, an unresolved V gene accounts for under half, and the remainder has no known explanation. That table furnishes V, J and clone size, whereas the DNA furnished D and trimming. This sample gives 44,000 or so clones in total; about four fifths of them show up just once. The top ten constitute about 20% of the sample.

The CDR3 measures 20 amino acids from cysteine to phenylalanine. Here the CDR3 DNA is all that survives: 60 bases in frame from base 1. Reading the germline V gene gives CDR1 KGHSH and CDR2 LQKENI. The V end loses 2 bases and the J end loses 3 bases, and a stretch of 28 bases separates them. This receptor was identified in an adult who received the MenACWY meningococcal vaccine as a control. This material consisted of peripheral blood, taken 28 days after the second dose of the MenACWY control vaccine. Recombination connected TRBV18 to TRBJ1-2, with the identity of the D gene unclear. The CDR3: CASSPSQLGVSSGAYYGYTF. The base sequence is TGTGCCAGCTCACCATCCCAGCTCGGCGTCTCGTCGGGAGCCTACTATGGCTACACCTTC.